These 21 T cell receptor beta chains were all obtained from the same sample, sequenced in a study of early T cells in non-severe SARS-CoV-2 infection. MiXCR was run by TCRdb on the 5' RACE reads, yielding one entry per CDR3 protein. In the table there are 25,000 to 35,000 distinct CDR3 sequences, about 5% of which are singletons. Sequenced material: whole blood. The receptors here all came from an adult who was a healthcare worker with PCR-confirmed SARS-CoV-2 infection or an uninfected control (not recorded which).

This clonotype turned up a few times. The chain couples TRBV11-2 to TRBJ1-1; possibly TRBD1 for D (5 bases). V was clipped by 3 bases and J by 11 bases, with 13 bases between them. The CDR3 has 12 residues. Germline V gene sequence: CDR1 SGHAT, CDR2 FQNNGV. CDR3 loop: CASSFSGEYAFF. CDR3 coding DNA: TGTGCCAGCAGCTTTTCGGGGGAGTATGCTTTCTTT.

This clonotype has at least ten counts. The gene calls are TRBV7-9 and TRBJ2-7; D is ambiguous. The CDR3 runs 15 residues. Germline V CDR1 and CDR2: SEHNR, FQNEAQ (reference sequence). V was clipped by 6 bases and J by 5 bases, with 20 bases between them. The CDR3 bases are TGTGCCAGCAGTTTACTGGATTTTCCGAAAAACGAGCAGTACTTC. This gives the protein CASSLLDFPKNEQYF. The whole variable domain, filled in from reference TRBV7-9 and TRBJ2-7, reads DTGVSQNPRHKITKRGQNVTFRCDPISEHNRLYWYRQTLGQGPEFLTYFQNEAQLEKSRLLSDRFSAERPKGSFSTLEIQRTEQGDSAMYLCASSLLDFPKNEQYFGPGTRLTVT.

The gene calls are TRBV9 and TRBJ2-3; unclear D gene. There are 14 residues in the CDR3. V was clipped by 3 bases and J by 2 bases, with 10 bases between them. Germline V gene lookup returns CDR1 SGDLS and CDR2 YYNGEE. CDR3 amino acids: CASSDPVFTDTQYF. The CDR3 nucleotides are TGTGCCAGCAGCGACCCGGTATTCACAGATACGCAGTATTTT. The full variable domain, completed using reference TRBV9 and TRBJ2-3, is DSGVTQTPKHLITATGQRVTLRCSPRSGDLSVYWYQQSLDQGLQFLIQYYNGEERAKGNILERFSAQQFPDLHSELNLSSLELGDSALYFCASSDPVFTDTQYFGPGTRLTVL.

This clonotype was recorded many times. The CDR3 region is CSGGQSSYEQYF. CDR3 bases: TGCAGTGGGGGGCAGAGCTCCTACGAGCAGTACTTC. The chain couples TRBV29-1 to TRBJ2-7; D assignment may be TRBD1 or TRBD2 (6 bases each). Germline CDR1 SQVTM, CDR2 ANQGSEA. This CDR3 has 12 amino acids.

This rearrangement joins TRBV6-5 to TRBJ1-1, with 12 bases identical to TRBD1. Germline trimming cut 2 bases from V and 6 bases from J; bases unmatched to any gene: 7. In germline, CDR1 is MNHEY, CDR2 SVGAGI. This CDR3 region has 16 residues. DNA of the CDR3: TGTGCCAGCAGTTACCTAGGGACAGGGGGCCTCCCTGAAGCTTTCTTT. Protein sequence: CASSYLGTGGLPEAFF.

This clonotype showed up many times. This chain links TRBV18 with TRBJ2-3; D remains unclear. Germline V gene lookup returns CDR1 KGHSH and CDR2 LQKENI. CDR3 length: 13 residues. V lost 0 bases and J 5 bases, leaving 6 bases between the germline ends. CDR3 loop: CASSPPSVDTQYF. CDR3 sequence (DNA): TGTGCCAGCTCACCACCTTCTGTAGATACGCAGTATTTT.

There are a few counts of this clonotype. This could be a read error, since a much larger clone is one nucleotide away. The V and J genes are TRBV7-2 and TRBJ1-1; 8 nucleotides align to TRBD1. The germline V gene encodes CDR1 SGHTA and CDR2 FQGNSA. The CDR3 is 13 residues long. The CDR3 loop reads CPSSWTGPTEAFF. As DNA, the CDR3 is TGTCCCAGCAGCTGGACAGGGCCCACTGAAGCTTTCTTT.

This clonotype was observed a few times. The chain links TRBV29-1 to TRBJ2-7; 9 nucleotides match TRBD1. J lost 5 bases, V lost 4 bases, and 6 bases had no gene match. This CDR3 is built from 13 residues. In germline, CDR1 is SQVTM, CDR2 ANQGSEA. In DNA form, the CDR3 reads TGCAGCGTTGTACAGGGGGCTGTAAACGAGCAGTACTTC. Translating it yields CSVVQGAVNEQYF.

This clonotype was found many times. The chain is built from TRBV7-8 and TRBJ2-1; 9 positions agree with TRBD2. The CDR3 extends over 15 amino acids. With 5 bases clipped from V and 6 bases from J, the junction kept 8 bases outside the gene matches. The germline V gene has CDR1 SGHVS and CDR2 FQNEAQ. CDR3 coding DNA: TGTGCCAGCAGCCCGGGACTAGCAGACATCAATGAGCAGTTCTTC. The encoded protein is CASSPGLADINEQFF.

This clonotype was counted ten times or more. This sequence joins TRBV5-6 and TRBJ2-5, with D possibly matching TRBD2 (5 bases). This CDR3 has 13 residues. The germline CDR1 and CDR2 sequences are SGHDT and YYEEEE. V was trimmed by 5 bases and J by 2 bases, leaving 10 bases between them. The CDR3 sequence is CASRFGIQETQYF. As DNA, the CDR3 is TGTGCCAGCAGATTCGGGATTCAAGAGACCCAGTACTTC.

This clonotype appeared a few times. The gene calls are TRBV12-3 or TRBV12-4 and TRBJ2-1, with D possibly TRBD2 on 5 matching bases. CDR3 length: 14 residues. V dropped 1 base and J dropped 9 bases, with 13 bases sitting between them. CDR3 sequence: CASSLDRGMGEQFF. The CDR3 region has the DNA TGTGCCAGCAGTTTAGACCGGGGAATGGGTGAGCAGTTCTTC.

By sample fraction, this clonotype is medium-sized (0.01 to 0.1%). V and J are TRBV11-2 and TRBJ2-5; no clear D gene. V lost 5 bases to trimming and J lost 7 bases, with 8 bases between them. CDR1 is SGHAT and CDR2 is FQNNGV in the germline V gene. The CDR3 runs 11 residues. The DNA for the CDR3 is TGTGCCAGCAGCACCCAAATGACCCAGTACTTC. Its translation: CASSTQMTQYF.

Ten or more counts support this clonotype. This chain uses TRBV7-9 with TRBJ2-4, with 12 bases lining up with TRBD2. Looked up from germline, CDR1 is SEHNR and CDR2 is FQNEAQ (reference sequence). Losses at the gene ends were 5 bases for V and 6 bases for J; bases not matched to a gene: 8. This CDR3 has 16 residues. The CDR3 DNA sequence: TGTGCCAGCAGCCCGCGGCTGACTAGCGGGAGAAACATTCAGTACTTC. Protein sequence: CASSPRLTSGRNIQYF.

This clonotype has at least ten counts. The chain links TRBV20-1 to TRBJ2-1, with a tentative D call TRBD2 (5 bases). V lost 6 bases to trimming and J lost 6 bases, with 12 bases between them. Germline V gene sequence: CDR1 DFQATT, CDR2 SNEGSKA (reference sequence). This CDR3 is 12 amino acids long. CDR3 bases: TGCAGTGCCGAGATAGCGAGCAATGAGCAGTTCTTC. The encoded protein is CSAEIASNEQFF.

The sample holds a few counts of this clonotype. The chain uses TRBV5-5 and TRBJ1-1; D unclear. The V gene's germline CDR1 is SGHKS and CDR2 YYEKEE (reference sequence). Between the trimmed V and J ends, which lost 4 bases and 9 bases, there was a span of 10 bases. The CDR3 has 11 amino acids. This CDR3 is CASSPGRQAFF. The CDR3 nucleotides are TGTGCCAGCAGCCCGGGCCGGCAAGCTTTCTTT.

The genes are TRBV2 and TRBJ2-1, with D uncertain. CDR1 is SNHLY and CDR2 is FYNNEI in the germline V gene. Trimming pared 5 bases from V and 8 bases from J, leaving 13 bases between. The CDR3 is 13 residues long. CDR3 sequence: CASSTSAWDEQFF. The DNA for the CDR3 is TGTGCCAGCAGTACCTCTGCCTGGGATGAGCAGTTCTTC.

CDR3 in DNA: TGTGCCACCAGTGATTCACATATCAGCGGCGGCAGCCCCTACGAGCAGTACTTC. Translating it yields CATSDSHISGGSPYEQYF. The chain links TRBV24-1 to TRBJ2-7; D is possibly TRBD2 (5 bases). Looked up from germline, CDR1 is KGHDR and CDR2 is SFDVKD. V dropped 2 bases and J dropped 2 bases, with 21 bases sitting between them. The CDR3 runs to 18 residues.

The V call is TRBV3-2, the J call TRBJ1-1. TRBV3-2 is flagged as a pseudogene. This CDR3 spans 13 amino acids. The CDR3 reads CASSQEVNTEAFF. CDR3 bases: TGTGCCAGCAGCCAAGAGGTGAACACTGAAGCTTTCTTT.

This clonotype was seen many times. This chain links TRBV20-1 with TRBJ2-1; 14 nucleotides align to TRBD2. Germline V gene data show CDR1 as DFQATT and CDR2 as SNEGSKA (reference sequence). V was clipped by 3 bases and J by 9 bases; unmatched bases: 7. The CDR3 covers 15 residues. The chain's CDR3 is CSASRLAGGRIEQFF. The CDR3, as DNA: TGCAGTGCTAGCCGACTAGCGGGGGGGCGGATTGAGCAGTTCTTC.

Of note for this clonotype: A much more abundant neighbour one base away suggests this may be a read error. The chain is built from TRBV28 and TRBJ2-1; a weak D match, TRBD2 (5 bases). The germline V gene encodes CDR1 MDHEN and CDR2 SYDVKM. This CDR3 is built from 13 residues. CDR3 bases: TGTGCCAGCAGTCTGGGGAGTTACAATGAGCGGTTCTTC. This translates into CASSLGSYNERFF.

This clonotype was seen at least ten times. This CDR3 is CASSPISTGELFF. CDR3 nucleotide sequence: TGTGCCAGCAGTCCTATCTCCACCGGGGAGCTGTTTTTT. The chain links TRBV25-1 to TRBJ2-2; D is unresolved. There are 13 residues in the CDR3. Trimming cost V 5 bases and J 4 bases, with 8 bases left between them. CDR1 MGHDK and CDR2 SYGVNS come from the germline V gene.